This TCR beta chain was retrieved from a study of blood T cell repertoires in COVID-19. As for the study in general: Material from acute and convalescent COVID-19 was sourced from the United States, Italy and Spain. From T cells, B-cell-depleted T cells, or PBMCs came the material, which was cDNA or gDNA.

Here immunoSEQ multiplex PCR was the method, and the copy in TCRdb shows in-frame clones only, minus some. The sample holds roughly 32,000 clones, roughly 84% seen once. Sequenced material: peripheral blood. This clonotype was obtained from a man in his sixties with active COVID-19.

As DNA, the CDR3 is TGTGCCAGCAGCCAGGCGGGGTCGCCCCGCGAGCAGTACTTC. This sequence encodes CASSQAGSPREQYF. The V and J genes are TRBV3-1 (or the pseudogene TRBV3-2) and TRBJ2-7; tentative D call: TRBD2 (6 bases). Germline loops: CDR1 LGHDT, CDR2 YNNKEL (reference sequence). The CDR3 has 14 amino acids. V lost 3 bases, J lost 6 bases, and 15 bases lay in between.